This is a list of T cell receptor beta chains from one sample in a study of blood T cells in healthy people across ages. From the 5' RACE reads, TCRdb called clonotypes with MiXCR, one entry per CDR3 protein. The sample consists of approximately 810,000 distinct CDR3 sequences, 25% to 35% of them appearing once. Specimen: blood. The receptors originated from a woman of 80 years or more in good health. Each CDR3 is given with its conserved first and last residue. Each record gives: D gene, clone size, V gene, J gene, CDR3 protein, CDR3 DNA. The D gene is left open where the match is weak. Where a row states a size, it is once, few, many or the class of an expanded clone; other rows omit it.

>NA|many|TRBV7-6|TRBJ2-5
CASSLIGGETQYF
TGTGCCAGCAGCTTGATAGGTGGAGAGACCCAGTACTTC
>TRBD1|few|TRBV7-2|TRBJ2-5
CASSFRQGGQETQYF
TGTGCCAGCAGCTTTAGACAGGGTGGTCAAGAGACCCAGTACTTC
>NA|NA|TRBV20-1|TRBJ2-4
CSAPQEKGKNIQYF
TGCAGTGCTCCACAGGAGAAGGGCAAAAACATTCAGTACTTC
>NA|NA|TRBV27|TRBJ1-2
CASSPQPGGAVDGYTF
TGTGCCAGCAGTCCCCAACCGGGGGGAGCTGTCGATGGCTACACCTTC
>NA|many|TRBV10-3|TRBJ1-2
CAISETENYGYTF
TGTGCCATCAGTGAAACGGAGAACTATGGCTACACCTTC
>TRBD1|NA|TRBV3-1|TRBJ2-3
CASSPPGQGWTQGTDTQYF
TGTGCCAGCAGCCCCCCGGGACAGGGTTGGACTCAAGGCACAGATACGCAGTATTTT
>NA|many|TRBV9|TRBJ2-1
CASSIEHWANEQFF
TGTGCCAGCAGCATAGAACATTGGGCGAATGAGCAGTTCTTC
>NA|many|TRBV27|TRBJ1-4
CASSPRGAATNEKLFF
TGTGCCAGCAGTCCCCGTGGCGCGGCAACTAATGAAAAACTGTTTTTT
>NA|few|TRBV28|TRBJ1-4
CASSLGPGFNEKLFF
TGTGCCAGCAGTTTGGGTCCTGGGTTTAATGAAAAACTGTTTTTT
>TRBD2|NA|TRBV9|TRBJ2-1
CASSGLAGGPETQFF
TGTGCCAGCAGCGGTCTAGCGGGGGGGCCAGAGACCCAGTTCTTC
>TRBD1|NA|TRBV7-9|TRBJ2-7
CASNGGGTGETYEQYF
TGTGCCAGCAACGGAGGAGGGACAGGTGAGACCTACGAGCAGTACTTC
>NA|few|TRBV30|TRBJ2-1
CAWNLQGGNEQFF
TGTGCCTGGAATTTGCAGGGGGGCAATGAGCAGTTCTTC
>NA|many|TRBV28|TRBJ2-7
CASTYAGYEQYF
TGTGCCAGCACATACGCAGGGTACGAGCAGTACTTC
>TRBD1|NA|TRBV7-9|TRBJ1-4
CASSLGQSNNEKLFF
TGTGCCAGCAGCCTGGGACAGTCAAATAATGAAAAACTGTTTTTT
>NA|NA|TRBV24-1|TRBJ2-3
CATGQGTLTDTQYF
TGTGCCACTGGCCAGGGAACCCTCACAGATACGCAGTATTTT
>TRBD1|many|TRBV12-3/TRBV12-4|TRBJ1-6
CASSPRQGERNSPLHF
TGTGCCAGCAGTCCCCGACAGGGTGAAAGAAATTCACCCCTCCACTTT
>NA|many|TRBV3-1|TRBJ2-3
CASSQDGRVGTDTQYF
TGTGCCAGCAGCCAAGATGGCAGGGTTGGGACAGATACGCAGTATTTT
>TRBD2|few|TRBV15|TRBJ2-1
CATSRSGGGSSYNEQFF
TGTGCCACCAGCAGAAGCGGGGGGGGAAGCTCCTACAATGAGCAGTTCTTC
>NA|many|TRBV20-1|TRBJ1-4
CSARGSKPGRRNEKLFF
TGCAGTGCTAGAGGATCGAAGCCGGGACGGCGTAATGAAAAACTGTTTTTT
>NA|many|TRBV5-6|TRBJ1-2
CASSPLIRRPRGYGYTF
TGTGCCAGCAGCCCGTTGATCAGGAGGCCAAGAGGCTATGGCTACACCTTC
>NA|once|TRBV18|TRBJ1-3
CASSPPTESGNTIYF
TGTGCCAGCTCACCTCCCACGGAGTCTGGAAACACCATATATTTT
>NA|NA|TRBV6-6|TRBJ1-1
CASSLGAGVTEAFF
TGTGCCAGCAGCCTTGGGGCAGGGGTCACTGAAGCTTTCTTT
>NA|many|TRBV5-1|TRBJ2-5
CASSPHGGGETQYF
TGCGCCAGCAGCCCGCACGGGGGCGGAGAGACCCAGTACTTC
>NA|many|TRBV12-3/TRBV12-4|TRBJ2-5
CASSLMGGQETQYF
TGTGCCAGCAGTTTGATGGGTGGGCAGGAGACCCAGTACTTC
>NA|once|TRBV10-3|TRBJ2-7
CAIKDRSELYEQYF
TGTGCCATCAAAGACAGGTCAGAACTCTACGAGCAGTACTTC
>NA|few|TRBV20-1|TRBJ2-7
CSASAGGVPPYF
TGCAGTGCTAGCGCAGGGGGGGTCCCCCCGTACTTC
>TRBD2|many|TRBV20-1|TRBJ2-3
CSAIDRRLAGGRGTDTQYF
TGCAGTGCTATAGACCGGAGACTAGCGGGGGGGCGGGGCACAGATACGCAGTATTTT
>NA|NA|TRBV15|TRBJ1-2
CATSRVRGESGYTF
TGTGCCACCAGCAGAGTGAGGGGGGAGAGTGGCTACACCTTC
>NA|many|TRBV7-6|TRBJ2-3
CASSLGFYTDTQYF
TGTGCCAGCAGCTTGGGGTTTTACACAGATACGCAGTATTTT
>NA|NA|TRBV3-1|TRBJ2-1
CASSQDQAVQFF
TGTGCCAGCAGCCAAGATCAGGCAGTGCAGTTCTTC
>TRBD2|many|TRBV20-1|TRBJ2-7
CSARDEVAGGFYEQYF
TGCAGTGCTAGAGATGAGGTAGCGGGGGGTTTCTACGAGCAGTACTTC